This T cell receptor (beta chain) was retrieved from a study of regulatory T cells in long-lasting Graves disease. This clonotype was counted between two and nine times. The antigen is undetermined. This CDR3 is 17 amino acids long. Germline V gene lookup returns CDR1 MNHNS and CDR2 SASEGT. The J segment lost 0 bases and the V segment lost 6 bases, leaving 10 bases of the junction unmatched. As to time point: persistent/refractory GD, antithyroid drugs over 5 years with positive TRAb. Extracted PBMC RNA gave rise to the TCR library. The study's findings and limits: TRBV28, TRBJ1-2 and TRBJ2-5 were segments that persistent disease favored. Persistent patients shared more public clonotypes (around 3,000) than new patients (roughly 970).

Sequencing libraries for TCR beta were prepared with iRepertoire HTBI primers and Arm-PCR of CDR3 regions. Original processing methods: Identification yielded some 65 TRBV and some 15 TRBJ segments across samples. TCRdb independently ran MiXCR on the multiplex PCR reads; one entry per CDR3 protein. TCRdb, not the authors, supplied the V and J calls. The table has approximately 400,000 distinct CDR3 sequences, less than 25% seen once. Sequenced material: peripheral blood mononuclear cells (PBMCs), taken when the disease was refractory, from a patient treated with antithyroid drugs. The sequence came from a female donor with Graves disease. This chain connects TRBV6-1 to TRBJ2-1; 8 bases line up with TRBD2. As DNA, the CDR3 is TGTGCCAGCAGGGAGAGACTAGCGAGAAGCTCCTACAATGAGCAGTTCTTC. This sequence encodes CASRERLARSSYNEQFF.